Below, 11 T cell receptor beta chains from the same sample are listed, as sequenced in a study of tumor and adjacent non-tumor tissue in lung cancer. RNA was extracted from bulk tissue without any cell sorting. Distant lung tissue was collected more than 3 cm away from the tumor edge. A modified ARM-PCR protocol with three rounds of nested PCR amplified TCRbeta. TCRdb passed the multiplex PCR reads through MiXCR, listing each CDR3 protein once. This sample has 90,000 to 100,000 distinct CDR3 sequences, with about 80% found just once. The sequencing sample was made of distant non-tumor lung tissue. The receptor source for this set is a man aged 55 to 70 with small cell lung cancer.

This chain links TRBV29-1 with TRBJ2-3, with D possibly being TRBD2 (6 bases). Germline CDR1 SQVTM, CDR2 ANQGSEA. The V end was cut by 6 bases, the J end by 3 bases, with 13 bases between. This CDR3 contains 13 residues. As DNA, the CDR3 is TGCAGCGTGGTGGGCGGACTAACAGATACGCAGTATTTT. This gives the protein CSVVGGLTDTQYF.

CDR3: CSIVSRGTCNEQFF. The CDR3, as DNA: TGCAGCATTGTATCCAGGGGCACCTGCAATGAGCAGTTCTTC. The V and J genes are TRBV29-1 and TRBJ2-1; possible D gene TRBD1, 6 bases. Germline V gene sequence: CDR1 SQVTM, CDR2 ANQGSEA. This CDR3 has 14 amino acids. Between the trimmed V and J ends, which lost 8 bases and 6 bases, there was a span of 20 bases.

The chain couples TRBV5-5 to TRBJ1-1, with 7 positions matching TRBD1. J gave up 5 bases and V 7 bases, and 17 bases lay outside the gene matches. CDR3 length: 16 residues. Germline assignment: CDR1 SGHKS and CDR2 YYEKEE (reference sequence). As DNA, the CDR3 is TGTGCCAGCTGCCCCCGAATCAGGGGGGCGGGTACTGAAGCTTTCTTT. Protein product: CASCPRIRGAGTEAFF.

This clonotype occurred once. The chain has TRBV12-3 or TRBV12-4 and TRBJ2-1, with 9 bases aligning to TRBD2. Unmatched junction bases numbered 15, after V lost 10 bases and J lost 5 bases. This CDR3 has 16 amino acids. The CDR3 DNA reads TGTGCCAACAATACTAATAGCGGGAGAGGCGACAATGAGCAGTTCTTC. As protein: CANNTNSGRGDNEQFF.

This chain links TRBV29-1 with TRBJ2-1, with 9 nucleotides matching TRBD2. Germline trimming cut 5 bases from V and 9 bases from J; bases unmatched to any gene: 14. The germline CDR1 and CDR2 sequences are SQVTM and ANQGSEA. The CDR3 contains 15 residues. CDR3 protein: CSVKACAGGRGEQFF. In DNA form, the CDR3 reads TGCAGCGTTAAGGCGTGTGCGGGAGGGCGGGGTGAGCAGTTCTTC.

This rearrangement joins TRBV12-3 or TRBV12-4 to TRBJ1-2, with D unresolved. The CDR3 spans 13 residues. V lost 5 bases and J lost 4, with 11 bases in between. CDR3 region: CASSLRMSYGYTF. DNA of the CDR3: TGTGCCAGCAGTCTACGGATGAGCTATGGCTACACCTTC.

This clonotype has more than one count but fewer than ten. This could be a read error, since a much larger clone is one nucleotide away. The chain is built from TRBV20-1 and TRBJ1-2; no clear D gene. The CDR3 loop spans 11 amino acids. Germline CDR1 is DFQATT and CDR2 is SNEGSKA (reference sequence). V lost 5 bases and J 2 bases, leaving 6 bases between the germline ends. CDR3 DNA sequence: TGCAGTGCTGGTGACAACTATGGCTACACCTTC. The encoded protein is CSAGDNYGYTF.

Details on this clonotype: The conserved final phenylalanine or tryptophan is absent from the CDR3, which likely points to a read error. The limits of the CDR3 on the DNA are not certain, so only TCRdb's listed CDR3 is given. The CDR3 loop is CANSTHTGTSVSWQYI. The chain uses TRBV6-1 and TRBJ2-7; the table assigns TRBD2, which was not confirmed against the DNA. The CDR3 is 16 amino acids in total, end residues counted. CDR1 and CDR2 (germline): MNHNS, SASEGT.

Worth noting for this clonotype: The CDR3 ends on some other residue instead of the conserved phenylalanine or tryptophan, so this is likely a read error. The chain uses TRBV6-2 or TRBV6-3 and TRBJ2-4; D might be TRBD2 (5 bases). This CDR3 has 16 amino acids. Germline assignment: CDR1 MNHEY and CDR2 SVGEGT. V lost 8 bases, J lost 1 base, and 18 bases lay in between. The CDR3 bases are TGTGCCAGCGGCTATCGGACTGACCTGGCCAAAAACATTCAGTACCTC. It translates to CASGYRTDLAKNIQYL.

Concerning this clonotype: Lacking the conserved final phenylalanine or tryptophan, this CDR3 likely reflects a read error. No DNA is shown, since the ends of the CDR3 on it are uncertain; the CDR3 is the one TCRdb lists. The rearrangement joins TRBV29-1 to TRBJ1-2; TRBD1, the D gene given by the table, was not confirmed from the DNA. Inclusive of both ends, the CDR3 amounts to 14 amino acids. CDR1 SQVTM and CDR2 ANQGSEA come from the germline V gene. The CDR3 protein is CSVEDRDRGLGYIL.

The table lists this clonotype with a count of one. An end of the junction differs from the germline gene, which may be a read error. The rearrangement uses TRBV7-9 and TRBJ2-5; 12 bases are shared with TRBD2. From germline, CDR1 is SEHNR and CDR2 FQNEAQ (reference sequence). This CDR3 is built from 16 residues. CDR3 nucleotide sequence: TGTGCCAGCAGCGCGGCTCTAGCGGGAGGGCTAGAGACCCGGCACTTC. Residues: CASSAALAGGLETRHF.